The 5 T cell receptor beta chains below were found in one sample sequenced in a study of human T cells and chemical hapten exposure. Sample time point: patch test 1, 2 weeks after DPC sensitization. Treatment noted: therapeutic diphenylcyclopropenone sensitization with weekly scalp DPC. TCRdb itself ran the RACE reads through MiXCR, one entry per CDR3 protein. The data contain 75,000 to 90,000 distinct CDR3 sequences, around 7% of them singletons. The input for sequencing was whole blood, taken in connection with sensitization to the hapten diphenylcyclopropenone (DPC). These receptors were collected from a young woman with alopecia areata. Some clones in this sample may be carry-over from other donors' samples.

Details on this clonotype: It may be a read error: a sequence one base away is much more abundant. Without the conserved terminal phenylalanine or tryptophan, this CDR3 likely stems from a read error. The V and J genes are TRBV20-1 and TRBJ2-1; 10 nucleotides align to TRBD2. The CDR3 covers 13 residues. Germline CDR1 DFQATT, CDR2 SNEGSKA (reference sequence). V was clipped by 4 bases and J by 10 bases; unmatched bases: 7. For the CDR3, the DNA is TGCAGTGCTACCGAGGATAGCGGGGGGGAGCAGTTCTTA. As protein: CSATEDSGGEQFL.

This clonotype was seen repeatedly, ten times or more. J is TRBJ2-3 and V is TRBV20-1, with 7 bases that match TRBD2. The CDR3 loop spans 15 amino acids. V lost 1 base and J lost 2; bases outside the gene matches: 6. The germline V gene has CDR1 DFQATT and CDR2 SNEGSKA (reference sequence). The CDR3 DNA is TGCAGTGCTAGAGGGGAGCGGGGCCTCACAGATACGCAGTATTTT. It yields the protein CSARGERGLTDTQYF.

Ten or more counts support this clonotype. This chain uses TRBV10-3 with TRBJ2-3, with 10 nucleotides matching TRBD1. V was pared by 6 bases and J by 2 bases, with 8 bases of the junction left unmatched. Per the germline V gene, CDR1 is ENHRY and CDR2 is SYGVKD. The CDR3 totals 16 residues. As DNA, the CDR3 is TGTGCCATCAGCCCTGGGACAGGGGTCTCCACAGATACGCAGTATTTT. Translated: CAISPGTGVSTDTQYF.

V usage is TRBV28 and J usage is TRBJ2-1; 8 nucleotides line up with TRBD2. There are 16 residues in the CDR3. Germline V CDR1 and CDR2: MDHEN, SYDVKM. V shed 4 bases, J shed 5 bases, and the junction held 10 bases outside the gene matches. In DNA form, the CDR3 reads TGTGCCAGCAGTTCTGCCGGGACTAGGAAGAACAATGAGCAGTTCTTC. Translation gives CASSSAGTRKNNEQFF. The full variable domain, in which reference TRBV28 and TRBJ2-1 provide the parts outside the CDR3, is DVKVTQSSRYLVKRTGEKVFLECVQDMDHENMFWYRQDPGLGLRLIYFSYDVKMKEKGDIPEGYSVSREKKERFSLILESASTNQTSMYLCASSSAGTRKNNEQFFGPGTRLTVL.

This clonotype was counted ten times or more. The chain employs TRBV12-3 or TRBV12-4 and TRBJ1-2; 8 positions match TRBD1. The CDR3 loop spans 13 amino acids. V dropped 5 bases and J dropped 4; count of bases not matched to a gene: 3. The CDR3 region is CASSHGQGYGYTF. The CDR3 coding sequence is TGTGCCAGCAGTCACGGACAGGGCTATGGCTACACCTTC.